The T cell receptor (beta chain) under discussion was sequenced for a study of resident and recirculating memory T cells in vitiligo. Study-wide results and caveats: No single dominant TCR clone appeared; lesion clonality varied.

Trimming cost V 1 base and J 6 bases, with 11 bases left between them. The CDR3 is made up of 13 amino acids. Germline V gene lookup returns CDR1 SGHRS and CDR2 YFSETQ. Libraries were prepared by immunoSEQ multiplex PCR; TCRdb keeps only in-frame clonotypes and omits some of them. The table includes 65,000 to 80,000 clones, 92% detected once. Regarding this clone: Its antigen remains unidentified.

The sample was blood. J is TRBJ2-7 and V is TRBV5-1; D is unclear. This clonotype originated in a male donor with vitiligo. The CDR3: CASSLLPYGEQYF. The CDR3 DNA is TGCGCCAGCAGCTTGCTCCCCTACGGCGAGCAGTACTTC.